This passage covers 19 T cell receptor beta chains from one sample sequenced in a study of blood T cell repertoires in COVID-19. This table comes from immunoSEQ multiplex PCR, and its TCRdb copy is limited to in-frame clones, with some not included. The repertoire holds around 300,000 clones, around 88% seen once, with roughly 6.3% in the top ten. The sample consisted of PBMCs or T cells enriched from blood (not recorded which). Source of these receptors: a woman between 35 and 50 years old who had recovered from COVID-19.

This clone was found once. The chain links TRBV9 to TRBJ1-4; 7 bases fit TRBD1. The CDR3 covers 15 residues. Trimming removed 3 bases from V and 5 bases from J; junction bases left unmatched: 7. Germline loops: CDR1 SGDLS, CDR2 YYNGEE. The CDR3 DNA reads TGTGCCAGCAGCGCCGGGGACAGCCCAAATGAAAAACTGTTTTTT. This codes for CASSAGDSPNEKLFF.

This sequence joins TRBV7-3 and TRBJ2-1; 10 nucleotides match TRBD2. Looked up from germline, CDR1 is SGHTA and CDR2 is FQGTGA. CDR3 size: 15 residues. V dropped 1 base and J dropped 9; count of bases not matched to a gene: 6. The CDR3 sequence is CASSLSLAGAGEQFF. In DNA, the CDR3 is TGTGCCAGCAGCTTAAGTCTAGCGGGAGCGGGTGAGCAGTTCTTC.

The chain links TRBV6-6 to TRBJ1-5, with 7 positions matching TRBD1. V trimming: 0 bases; J trimming: 5 bases; junction bases outside the gene matches: 7. The length of the CDR3 is 16 residues. Looked up from germline, CDR1 is MNHNY and CDR2 is SVGAGI (reference sequence). The CDR3 bases are TGTGCCAGCAGTTACTCGACAGGGACAGCTTATCAGCCCCAGCATTTT. Encoded protein: CASSYSTGTAYQPQHF.

The chain carries TRBV6-6 and TRBJ2-7, with TRBD1 identical over 7 bases. Per the germline V gene, CDR1 is MNHNY and CDR2 is SVGAGI (reference sequence). Trimming removed 6 bases from V and 1 base from J; junction bases left unmatched: 9. CDR3 length: 15 amino acids. CDR3 protein: CASSGRDSGSYEQYF. In DNA, the CDR3 is TGTGCCAGCAGCGGCCGGGACAGCGGATCCTACGAGCAGTACTTC.

The gene calls are TRBV9 and TRBJ1-2; tentative D call: TRBD1 (6 bases). CDR3 size: 16 residues. The germline V and J ends were trimmed by 3 bases and 7 bases, with 22 bases remaining between them. Per germline, CDR1 SGDLS and CDR2 YYNGEE. The CDR3 loop reads CASSGGGDNFFGGYTF. In DNA form, the CDR3 reads TGTGCCAGCAGCGGCGGGGGGGACAATTTTTTTGGTGGCTACACCTTC.

The V and J genes are TRBV28 and TRBJ1-4, with 7 bases fitting TRBD1. Unmatched junction bases numbered 11, after V lost 6 bases and J lost 1 base. This CDR3 spans 17 amino acids. The germline V gene has CDR1 MDHEN and CDR2 SYDVKM. In DNA, the CDR3 is TGTGCCAGCAGCAGACCCTCAAACAGGGGAACTAATGAAAAACTGTTTTTT. Its protein product is CASSRPSNRGTNEKLFF.

The V call is TRBV10-3, the J call TRBJ1-2; tentatively, D is TRBD1 (6 bases). V was pared by 4 bases and J by 7 bases, with 16 bases between. Germline CDR1 and CDR2: ENHRY and SYGVKD. The CDR3 has 14 residues. The CDR3 DNA sequence: TGTGCCATCAGTGTGAACAGGGAGACTGCTGGCTACACCTTC. Translation gives CAISVNRETAGYTF.

This sequence joins TRBV27 and TRBJ1-1, with D uncertain. Germline CDR1 MNHEY, CDR2 SMNVEV (reference sequence). The V gene lost 5 bases and the J gene lost 0 bases, with 10 bases spanning the gap. CDR3 length: 14 amino acids. The CDR3, as DNA: TGTGCCAGCAGTGCCGCAGTGGTGAACACTGAAGCTTTCTTT. Translated: CASSAAVVNTEAFF.

This chain uses TRBV2 with TRBJ1-6; D is undetermined. Per germline, CDR1 SNHLY and CDR2 FYNNEI. This CDR3 is 15 amino acids long. V dropped 3 bases and J dropped 9 bases, with 15 bases sitting between them. The CDR3 loop reads CASSDEGKVGSPLHF. In nucleotides, the CDR3 is TGTGCCAGCAGTGATGAGGGAAAAGTTGGTTCACCCCTCCACTTT.

On this clone: The germline gene is not matched at one end of the junction; a read error may be the cause. V gene TRBV15 combines with J gene TRBJ2-4; 8 bases are a match to TRBD2. CDR3 length: 12 amino acids. Germline V gene lookup returns CDR1 LNHNV and CDR2 YYDKDF (reference sequence). CDR3 residues: CATSAPGLVMHF. The CDR3 bases are TGTGCCACCAGCGCGCCGGGACTAGTCATGCACTTC.

The chain links TRBV6-5 to TRBJ2-7, with TRBD2 identical over 7 bases. Trimming cost V 6 bases and J 3 bases; bases outside gene matches: 8. The CDR3 contains 14 residues. Germline V CDR1 and CDR2: MNHEY, SVGAGI. CDR3 DNA sequence: TGTGCCAGCAGCCCACCTAGCGGCCTCTACGAGCAGTACTTC. Its translation: CASSPPSGLYEQYF.

The genes are TRBV30 and TRBJ2-1, with D perhaps TRBD1 (6 bases). CDR3 length: 15 amino acids. Trimming cost V 2 bases and J 5 bases, with 16 bases left between them. Germline V gene lookup returns CDR1 GTSNPN and CDR2 SVGIG (reference sequence). DNA for the CDR3: TGTGCCTGGAGTCTTCCGGACAGAACCAACAATGAGCAGTTCTTC. The encoded protein is CAWSLPDRTNNEQFF.

This sequence joins TRBV9 and TRBJ1-2; D is undetermined. The CDR3 runs 14 residues. V was cut by 2 bases and J by 2 bases, with 10 bases left in between. The germline CDR1 and CDR2 sequences are SGDLS and YYNGEE. Here the CDR3 reads CASSVSTANYGYTF. CDR3 DNA: TGTGCCAGCAGCGTGTCCACCGCGAACTATGGCTACACCTTC.

The chain employs TRBV12-3 or TRBV12-4 and TRBJ2-1; unclear D gene. This CDR3 comprises 12 residues. Trimming pared 8 bases from V and 2 bases from J, leaving 7 bases between. The CDR3 here is CASGGAYNEQFF. The CDR3 nucleotides are TGTGCCAGCGGCGGAGCCTACAATGAGCAGTTCTTC.

The V call is TRBV30, the J call TRBJ2-7, with 7 bases that match TRBD1. The CDR3 covers 13 residues. V lost 6 bases and J lost 0; bases outside the gene matches: 5. Germline assignment: CDR1 GTSNPN and CDR2 SVGIG (reference sequence). The CDR3 DNA reads TGTGCCTGCCGACAGGGAGTCTCCTACGAGCAGTACTTC. Residues: CACRQGVSYEQYF. Full variable domain (outside the CDR3, taken from reference TRBV30 and TRBJ2-7): SQTIHQWPATLVQPVGSPLSLECTVEGTSNPNLYWYRQAAGRGLQLLFYSVGIGQISSEVPQNLSASRPQDRQFILSSKKLLLSDSGFYLCACRQGVSYEQYFGPGTRLTVT.

This chain joins TRBV30 and TRBJ1-5; maybe TRBD1 (5 bases). Germline V gene lookup returns CDR1 GTSNPN and CDR2 SVGIG (reference sequence). This CDR3 region has 13 residues. The V gene lost 2 bases and the J gene lost 3 bases, with 8 bases spanning the gap. CDR3 residues: CAWSLDINQPQHF. The CDR3 DNA follows: TGTGCCTGGAGTCTGGACATCAATCAGCCCCAGCATTTT.

This clone was observed a handful of times. J is TRBJ2-5 and V is TRBV5-6; 11 positions agree with TRBD2. Trimming took 2 bases from V and 5 from J; bases not matched to a gene: 17. Per the germline V gene, CDR1 is SGHDT and CDR2 is YYEEEE. The CDR3 is 19 amino acids. CDR3 residues: CASSLGRRALAGVGETQYF. As DNA, the CDR3 is TGTGCCAGCAGCTTAGGTCGCAGGGCACTAGCGGGAGTCGGGGAGACCCAGTACTTC.

The CDR3 bases are TGTGCCAGCAGCCCCGCTGTGGGGGGGGCCAACTATGGCTACACCTTC. Its translation is CASSPAVGGANYGYTF. The V gene is TRBV4-2, the J gene TRBJ1-2, with D possibly being TRBD1 (6 bases). Germline-derived CDR1 and CDR2 are LGHNA and YNFKEQ. The CDR3 loop spans 16 amino acids. The V gene lost 4 bases and the J gene lost 2 bases, with 17 bases spanning the gap.

V and J are TRBV5-1 and TRBJ1-1; D may be TRBD1 (6 bases). The V gene lost 1 base and the J gene lost 0 bases, with 10 bases spanning the gap. The length of the CDR3 is 15 residues. The V gene's germline CDR1 is SGHRS and CDR2 YFSETQ. The CDR3 sequence is CASSLSGGLNTEAFF. CDR3 DNA: TGCGCCAGCAGCTTGTCGGGGGGGCTGAACACTGAAGCTTTCTTT.